The T cell receptor beta chain described here comes from a study of blood T cell repertoires in COVID-19. Per the original data handling: The assay estimated nucleated cells by amplifying reference gene primers. Here immunoSEQ multiplex PCR was the method, and the copy in TCRdb shows in-frame clones only, minus some. D and trimming were read from the DNA, whereas the V and J calls and clone size are those reported in that table. The sample has about 370,000 clones; 80% to 90% are singletons. Germline CDR1 LNHDA, CDR2 SQIVND (reference sequence). This CDR3 contains 18 residues. V lost 9 bases, J lost 7 bases, and 18 bases stayed unmatched. Cohorts were assigned according to the clinical history that participants reported.

Sequencing used PBMCs or T cells enriched from blood (not recorded which). The sequence came from a man aged 18 to 29 who had recovered from COVID-19. The chain is built from TRBV19 and TRBJ2-2; 12 bases fit TRBD1. The DNA of the CDR3 is TGTGCCAGACCCCCCGGTCGGGACAGGGGGCAGTCCAGCGGGGAGCTGTTTTTT. Translation gives CARPPGRDRGQSSGELFF.